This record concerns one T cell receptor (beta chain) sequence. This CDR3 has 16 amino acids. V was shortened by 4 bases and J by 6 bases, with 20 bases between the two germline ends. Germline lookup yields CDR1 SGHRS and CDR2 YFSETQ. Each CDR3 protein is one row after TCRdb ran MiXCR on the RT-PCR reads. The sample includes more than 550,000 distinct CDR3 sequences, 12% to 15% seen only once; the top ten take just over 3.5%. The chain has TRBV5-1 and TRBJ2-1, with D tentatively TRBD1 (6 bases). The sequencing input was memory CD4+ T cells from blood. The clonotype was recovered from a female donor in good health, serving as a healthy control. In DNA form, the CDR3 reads TGCGCCAGCAGCCAATCCGGACAGTCCACGGCCAATGAGCAGTTCTTC. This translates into CASSQSGQSTANEQFF.